This is a list of T cell receptor beta chains from one sample in a study of blood T cell repertoires in COVID-19. Here immunoSEQ multiplex PCR was the method, and the copy in TCRdb shows in-frame clones only, minus some. Of some 240,000 clones in the sample, approximately 86% were seen once. Sequenced input: PBMCs or T cells enriched from blood (not recorded which). These receptors originate from a woman in her thirties or forties with acute COVID-19. The CDR3 runs from the conserved cysteine through the conserved F or W. The order of the fields is J gene, V gene, clone size, D gene, CDR3 protein, CDR3 DNA. The D gene is left open where the match is weak. Size values are once, few and many counts, or a class for expanded clones, and some rows have none.

TRBJ2-5 TRBV25-1 - - CASSVAGPGETQYF TGTGCCAGCAGTGTGGCGGGACCGGGGGAGACCCAGTACTTC
TRBJ1-1 TRBV6-5 - - CASSYLGGGPFEAFF TGTGCCAGCAGTTACCTTGGGGGCGGACCCTTTGAAGCTTTCTTT
TRBJ1-1 TRBV18 once - CASSPRTGGDTEAFF TGTGCCAGCTCTCCTCGGACGGGAGGGGACACTGAAGCTTTCTTT
TRBJ1-3 TRBV6-5 - - CASRSSSGNTIYF TGTGCCAGCAGAAGCTCCTCTGGAAACACCATATATTTT
TRBJ1-6 TRBV3-1/TRBV3-2 - - CASSQEGAGSPLHF TGTGCCAGCAGCCAAGAGGGGGCCGGTTCACCCCTCCACTTT
TRBJ2-7 TRBV27 - - CASSKGGGHLLREQYF TGTGCCAGCAGCAAAGGGGGGGGACACCTTCTACGTGAGCAGTACTTC
TRBJ2-3 TRBV6-1 - TRBD2 CASSETSGRSSDTQYF TGTGCCAGCAGTGAAACTAGCGGGAGATCGTCAGATACGCAGTATTTT
TRBJ2-7 TRBV3-1/TRBV3-2 - - CASSLTGKGDEQYF TGTGCCAGCAGCCTAACCGGGAAGGGAGACGAGCAGTACTTC
TRBJ2-3 TRBV18 - TRBD2 CASSSRLAGATDTQYF TGTGCCAGCTCATCTCGACTAGCGGGAGCCACAGATACGCAGTATTTT
TRBJ2-1 TRBV29-1 - - CSVEGRSYNEQFF TGCAGCGTTGAGGGCCGCTCCTACAATGAGCAGTTCTTC
TRBJ1-6 TRBV11-2 - - CASSLDDRGNSPLHF TGTGCCAGCAGCTTAGACGACAGAGGAAATTCACCCCTCCACTTT
TRBJ1-5 TRBV27 - - CASSLVGGSQPQHF TGTGCCAGCAGTTTAGTCGGGGGAAGTCAGCCCCAGCATTTT
TRBJ2-5 TRBV19 - TRBD1 CASSIGTGRIQETQYF TGTGCCAGTAGTATAGGGACAGGGCGGATCCAAGAGACCCAGTACTTC
TRBJ1-1 TRBV10-2 - TRBD1 CASRDRGQTEAFF TGCGCCAGCAGAGACAGGGGGCAGACTGAAGCTTTCTTT
TRBJ1-6 TRBV18 - TRBD1 CASSTGTLGGSPLHF TGTGCCAGCTCAACCGGGACTTTAGGGGGCTCACCCCTCCACTTT
TRBJ1-4 TRBV11-2 - - CASNPGGGNEKLFF TGTGCCAGCAACCCCGGGGGAGGTAATGAAAAACTGTTTTTT
TRBJ2-3 TRBV5-1 - - CASSEIPIGTADTQYF TGCGCCAGCAGCGAGATACCTATAGGGACTGCAGATACGCAGTATTTT
TRBJ2-3 TRBV15 few - CATSRDPTARADTQYF TGTGCCACCAGCAGAGACCCAACCGCGAGGGCAGATACGCAGTATTTT
TRBJ2-1 TRBV5-4 - TRBD1 CASSLPDRTSGEQFF TGTGCCAGCAGCTTACCGGACAGGACGTCTGGTGAGCAGTTCTTC
TRBJ2-7 TRBV11-3 few TRBD2 CASSLLSGSIHEQYF TGTGCCAGCAGCTTACTTAGCGGGAGCATCCACGAGCAGTACTTC
TRBJ2-7 TRBV27 - - CASSPAGYEQYF TGTGCCAGCAGTCCCGCGGGCTACGAGCAGTACTTC